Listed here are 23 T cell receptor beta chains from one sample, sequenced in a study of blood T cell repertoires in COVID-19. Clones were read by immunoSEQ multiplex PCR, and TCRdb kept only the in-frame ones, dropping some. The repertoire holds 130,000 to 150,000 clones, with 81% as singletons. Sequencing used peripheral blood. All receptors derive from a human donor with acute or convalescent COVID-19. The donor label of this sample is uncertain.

The CDR3 DNA reads as TGTGCCAGCTCACCCCTCGAGCACACTGGCGGTAACTATGGCTACACCTTC. The encoded protein is CASSPLEHTGGNYGYTF. The rearrangement links TRBV18 to TRBJ1-2; D is undetermined. The CDR3 has 17 amino acids. V was clipped by 3 bases and J by 1 base, with 18 bases between them. From germline, CDR1 is KGHSH and CDR2 LQKENI. The full variable domain, its missing parts supplied by reference TRBV18 and TRBJ1-2, is NAGVMQNPRHLVRRRGQEARLRCSPMKGHSHVYWYRQLPEEGLKFMVYLQKENIIDESGMPKERFSAEFPKEGPSILRIQQVVRGDSAAYFCASSPLEHTGGNYGYTFGSGTRLTVV.

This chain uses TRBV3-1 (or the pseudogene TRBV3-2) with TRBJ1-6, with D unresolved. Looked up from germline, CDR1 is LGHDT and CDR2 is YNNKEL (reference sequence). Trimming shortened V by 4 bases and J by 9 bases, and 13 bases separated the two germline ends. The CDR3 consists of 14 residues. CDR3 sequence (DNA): TGTGCCAGCAGCCCCGGGAGGGTCCGTTCACCCCTCCACTTT. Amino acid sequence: CASSPGRVRSPLHF.

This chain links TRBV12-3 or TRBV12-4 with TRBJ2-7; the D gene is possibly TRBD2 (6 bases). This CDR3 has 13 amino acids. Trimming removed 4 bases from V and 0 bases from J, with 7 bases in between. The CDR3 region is CASSYGSSYEQYV. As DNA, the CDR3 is TGTGCCAGCAGTTACGGGAGCTCCTACGAGCAGTACGTC.

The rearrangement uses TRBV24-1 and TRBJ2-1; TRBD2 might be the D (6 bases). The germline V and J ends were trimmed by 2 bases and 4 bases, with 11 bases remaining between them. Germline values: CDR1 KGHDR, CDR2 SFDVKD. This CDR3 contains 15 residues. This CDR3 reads CATSDWRGLYNEQFF. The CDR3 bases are TGTGCCACCAGTGATTGGAGGGGTTTATACAATGAGCAGTTCTTC.

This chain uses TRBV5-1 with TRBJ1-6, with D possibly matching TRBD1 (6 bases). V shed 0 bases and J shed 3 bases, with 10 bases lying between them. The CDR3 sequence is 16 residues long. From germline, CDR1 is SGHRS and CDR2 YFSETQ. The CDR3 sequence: CASSLEQGLYNSPLHF. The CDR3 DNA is TGCGCCAGCAGCTTGGAACAGGGTCTCTATAATTCACCCCTCCACTTT.

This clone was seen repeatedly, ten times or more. In nucleotides, the CDR3 is TGTGCCACCAGGGCTTCCCGGGAACTAAATTCACCCCTCCACTTT. Its translation: CATRASRELNSPLHF. The chain couples TRBV15 to TRBJ1-6; D call uncertain. The CDR3 runs 15 residues. Germline-derived CDR1 and CDR2 are LNHNV and YYDKDF (reference sequence). Trimming shortened V by 6 bases and J by 7 bases, and 16 bases separated the two germline ends.

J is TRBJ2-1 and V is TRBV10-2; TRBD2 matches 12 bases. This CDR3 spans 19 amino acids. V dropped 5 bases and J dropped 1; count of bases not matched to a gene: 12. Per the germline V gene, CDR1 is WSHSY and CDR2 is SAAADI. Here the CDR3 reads CASSKASGGAIRSYNEQFF. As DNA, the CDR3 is TGCGCCAGCAGTAAGGCTAGCGGGGGGGCCATAAGGTCCTACAATGAGCAGTTCTTC.

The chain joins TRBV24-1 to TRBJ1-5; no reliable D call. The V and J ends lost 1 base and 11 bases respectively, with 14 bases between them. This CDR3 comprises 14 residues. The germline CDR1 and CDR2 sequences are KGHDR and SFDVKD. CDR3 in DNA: TGTGCCACCAGTGATTTTTGGGCAGGATCTACCCAGCATTTT. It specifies CATSDFWAGSTQHF.

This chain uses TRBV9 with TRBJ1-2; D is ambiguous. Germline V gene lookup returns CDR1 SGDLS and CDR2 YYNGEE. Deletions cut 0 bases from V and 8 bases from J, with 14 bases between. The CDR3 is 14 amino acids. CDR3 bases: TGTGCCAGCAGCGTAGAATCCCTTTCTCGGGGCTACACCTTC. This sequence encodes CASSVESLSRGYTF.

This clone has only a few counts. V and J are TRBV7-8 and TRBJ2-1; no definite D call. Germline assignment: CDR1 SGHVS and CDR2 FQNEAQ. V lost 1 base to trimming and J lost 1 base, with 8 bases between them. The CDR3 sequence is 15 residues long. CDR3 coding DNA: TGTGCCAGCAGCTTAGAGCCGAAGTCCTACAATGAGCAGTTCTTC. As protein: CASSLEPKSYNEQFF.

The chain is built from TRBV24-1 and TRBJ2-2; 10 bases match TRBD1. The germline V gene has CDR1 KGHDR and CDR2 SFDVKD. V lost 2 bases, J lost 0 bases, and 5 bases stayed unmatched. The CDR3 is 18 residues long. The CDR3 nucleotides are TGTGCCACCAGTGATTACGACGGACAGGGGGCGAACACCGGGGAGCTGTTTTTT. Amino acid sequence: CATSDYDGQGANTGELFF.

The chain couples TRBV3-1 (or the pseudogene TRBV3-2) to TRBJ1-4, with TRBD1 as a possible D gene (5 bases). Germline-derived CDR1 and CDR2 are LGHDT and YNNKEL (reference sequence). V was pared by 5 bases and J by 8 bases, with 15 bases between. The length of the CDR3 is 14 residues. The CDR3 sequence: CASSSRGAGEKLFF. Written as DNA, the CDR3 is TGTGCCAGCAGCTCTAGGGGCGCCGGGGAAAAACTGTTTTTT.

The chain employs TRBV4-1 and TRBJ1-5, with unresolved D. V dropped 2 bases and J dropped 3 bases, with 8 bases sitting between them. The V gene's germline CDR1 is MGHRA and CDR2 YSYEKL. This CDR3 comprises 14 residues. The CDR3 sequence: CASSQQGANQPQHF. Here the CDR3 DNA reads TGCGCCAGCAGCCAACAAGGAGCCAATCAGCCCCAGCATTTT.

CDR3 amino acids: CALDRANSPLHF. The CDR3 nucleotides read TGTGCCTTGGACAGGGCGAATTCACCCCTCCACTTT. J is TRBJ1-6 and V is TRBV30; 8 bases match TRBD1. The V gene end was trimmed by 7 bases and the J gene end by 7 bases; junction bases not matched to a gene: 3. CDR3 length equals 12 residues. The germline CDR1 and CDR2 sequences are GTSNPN and SVGIG (reference sequence).

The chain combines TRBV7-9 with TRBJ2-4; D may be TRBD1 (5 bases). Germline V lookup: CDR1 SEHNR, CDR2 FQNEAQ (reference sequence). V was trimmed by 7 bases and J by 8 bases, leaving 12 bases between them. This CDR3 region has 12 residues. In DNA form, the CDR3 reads TGTGCCAGCACCCAGGAAGGGGACATTCAGTACTTC. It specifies CASTQEGDIQYF.

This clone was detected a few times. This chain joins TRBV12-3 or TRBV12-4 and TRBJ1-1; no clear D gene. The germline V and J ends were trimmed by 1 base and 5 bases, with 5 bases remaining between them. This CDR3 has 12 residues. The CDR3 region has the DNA TGTGCCAGCAGTTTAGGGCGGACTGAAGCTTTCTTT. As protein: CASSLGRTEAFF.

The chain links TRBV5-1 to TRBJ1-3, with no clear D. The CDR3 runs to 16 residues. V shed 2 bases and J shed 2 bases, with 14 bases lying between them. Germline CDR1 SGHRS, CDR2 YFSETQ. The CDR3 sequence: CASSLEAGGAGNTIYF. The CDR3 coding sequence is TGCGCCAGCAGCTTAGAGGCAGGAGGCGCTGGAAACACCATATATTTT.

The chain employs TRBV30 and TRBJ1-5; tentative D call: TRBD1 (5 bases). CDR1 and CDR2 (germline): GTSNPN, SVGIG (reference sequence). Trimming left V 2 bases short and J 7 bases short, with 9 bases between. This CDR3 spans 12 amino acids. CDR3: CAWSYGGQPQHF. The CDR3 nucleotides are TGTGCCTGGAGTTATGGGGGGCAGCCCCAGCATTTT.

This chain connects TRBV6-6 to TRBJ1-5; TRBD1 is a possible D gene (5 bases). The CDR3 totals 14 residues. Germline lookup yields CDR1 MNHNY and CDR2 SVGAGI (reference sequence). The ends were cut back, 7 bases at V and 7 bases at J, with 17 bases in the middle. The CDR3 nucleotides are TGTGCCAGCACCGACGTGGGGGGAGAGCAGCCCCAGCATTTT. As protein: CASTDVGGEQPQHF.

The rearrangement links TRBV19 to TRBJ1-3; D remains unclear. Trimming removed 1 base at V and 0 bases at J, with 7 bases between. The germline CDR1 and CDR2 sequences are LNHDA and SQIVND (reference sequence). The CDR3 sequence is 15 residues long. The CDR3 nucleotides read TGTGCCAGTAGTATAGTCCTGTCCTCTGGAAACACCATATATTTT. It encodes CASSIVLSSGNTIYF.

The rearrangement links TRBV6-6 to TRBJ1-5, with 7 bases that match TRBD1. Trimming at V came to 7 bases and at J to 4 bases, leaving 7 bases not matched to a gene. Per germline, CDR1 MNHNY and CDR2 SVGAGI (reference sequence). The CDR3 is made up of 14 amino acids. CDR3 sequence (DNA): TGTGCCAGCATCCCTGGACAGGCTAATCAGCCCCAGCATTTT. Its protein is CASIPGQANQPQHF.

The CDR3 DNA is TGTGCCAGCAGTGAAGCGCGGGACAGAGGTGGCTACACCTTC. This translates into CASSEARDRGGYTF. The chain recombines TRBV2 with TRBJ1-2; TRBD1 agrees at 7 bases. Germline V CDR1 and CDR2: SNHLY, FYNNEI. Trimming took 0 bases from V and 7 from J; bases not matched to a gene: 5. CDR3 length: 14 amino acids. Complete variable domain (other parts from reference TRBV2 and TRBJ1-2): EPEVTQTPSHQVTQMGQEVILRCVPISNHLYFYWYRQILGQKVEFLVSFYNNEISEKSEIFDDQFSVERPDGSNFTLKIRSTKLEDSAMYFCASSEARDRGGYTFGSGTRLTVV.

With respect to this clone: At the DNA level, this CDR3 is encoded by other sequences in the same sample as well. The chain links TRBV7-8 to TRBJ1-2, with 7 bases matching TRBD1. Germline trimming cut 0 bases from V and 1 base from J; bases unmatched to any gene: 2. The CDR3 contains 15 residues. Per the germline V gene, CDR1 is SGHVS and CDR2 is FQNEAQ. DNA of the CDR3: TGTGCCAGCAGCTTAGCGGGGACAGTTAACTATGGCTACACCTTC. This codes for CASSLAGTVNYGYTF.